This T cell receptor beta chain came from a study of regulatory T cells in long-lasting Graves disease. The study's findings and limits: Persistent disease showed a preference for TRBV28, TRBJ1-2 and TRBJ2-5. A greater number of public clonotypes (approximately 2,500) was shared by persistent patients than by new patients (approximately 880).

Library construction for TCR beta used iRepertoire HTBI primers and Arm-PCR of CDR3 regions. TCRdb itself ran the multiplex PCR reads through MiXCR, one entry per CDR3 protein. This table holds approximately 440,000 distinct CDR3 sequences, 23% found once. Time point defined: persistent/refractory GD, antithyroid drugs over 5 years with positive TRAb. Scientists built the TCR library using RNA that was extracted from PBMCs. In this cohort, patients came from an endocrinology department located in Xi'an, China. In this sample, this clonotype turned up a few times. Its antigen is not known. The CDR3 consists of 14 residues. The germline gives CDR1 MNHEY, CDR2 SMNVEV (reference sequence). V was clipped by 4 bases and J by 2 bases, with 9 bases between them.

The V call is TRBV27, the J call TRBJ1-5, with TRBD1 as a possible D gene (6 bases). The sample in question was peripheral blood mononuclear cells (PBMCs), obtained when the disease was refractory, from a patient treated with antithyroid drugs. The TCR comes from a female donor with Graves disease. The CDR3 DNA reads as TGTGCCAGCAGTTGGGGGGCGGGCAATCAGCCCCAGCATTTT. Translated: CASSWGAGNQPQHF.